This TCR beta chain was sequenced during a study of cytotoxic CD8 clonotypes in ibrutinib-treated CLL. Turning to the study itself: Mean yields were approximately 250,000 productive templates and tens of thousands of productive rearrangements per sample. Broader study findings: Increased clonality at ibrutinib response gave way to a return toward baseline at progression. Baseline-level clonality went beyond age-matched healthy donors and moved in step with circulating CD8+ T-cell counts.

Target depth was 1 in 200,000 to 1 in 1 million T cells, about 10x per clonotype. Here immunoSEQ multiplex PCR was the method, and the copy in TCRdb shows in-frame clones only, minus some. This sample yields roughly 190,000 clones, of which approximately 72% are seen a single time; 10% to 15% belongs to the top ten. As regards this clone: Its antigen is unidentified.

CDR1 and CDR2 (germline): MDHEN, SYDVKM. The length of the CDR3 is 15 residues. Unmatched junction bases numbered 9, after V lost 5 bases and J lost 7 bases. This specimen consisted of PBMCs, obtained after 24 months of ibrutinib treatment. This sequence joins TRBV28 and TRBJ2-7; TRBD1 aligns across 12 bases. The origin of this receptor is a human donor with chronic lymphocytic leukemia. The CDR3 bases are TGTGCCAGCAGTGACCCGGGACAGGGGGCGAGGGAGCAGTACTTC. This gives the protein CASSDPGQGAREQYF.